This TCR beta chain was found in a study of blood T cell repertoires in COVID-19. In the study overall: Samples representing acute and convalescent COVID-19 were sourced from the United States, Italy and Spain.

Original analysis: By means of reference gene primer amplification, nucleated cell counts were estimated. TCRdb keeps only in-frame clones here, not all; method: immunoSEQ multiplex PCR. That table supplies the V and J calls and clone size; D and trimming were determined from the DNA. The sample holds 70,000 to 100,000 clones; around 88% are singletons and the top ten take roughly 7.4%. The CDR3 is made up of 13 amino acids. Germline V gene sequence: CDR1 SGHTA, CDR2 FQGTGA. The ends were cut back, 2 bases at V and 10 bases at J, with 9 bases in the middle. This rearrangement joins TRBV7-3 to TRBJ1-6, with D uncertain. The sequence derives from a woman aged 70-85 years with acute or convalescent COVID-19. The sequenced material came from peripheral blood. This CDR3 reads CASSLAVRSPLHF. DNA for the CDR3: TGTGCCAGCAGCTTAGCGGTTCGCTCACCCCTCCACTTT.